Below are 19 T cell receptor beta chains sequenced from a single sample in a study of shared clonotypes between healthy human individuals. Profiled with immunoSEQ multiplex PCR; TCRdb holds only in-frame clones, not every one. This sample has a few million clones; around 90% occur once, and the top ten carry more than 0.35%. The sequenced material came from naive CD4+ T cells from PBMCs. As to subset: CD45RA+ positively selected. The receptor source for this set is a man between 18 and 35 years old in good health. Some clones in this sample may be carry-over from other donors' samples.

The V gene is TRBV28, the J gene TRBJ1-1, with 7 bases identical to TRBD1. V gave up 6 bases and J gave up 6 bases; unmatched junction bases: 13. Per the germline V gene, CDR1 is MDHEN and CDR2 is SYDVKM. The CDR3 spans 15 residues. The CDR3 region has the DNA TGTGCCAGCAGCTCCCCCAGGGGGACCGCCGCTGAAGCTTTCTTT. It specifies CASSSPRGTAAEAFF.

Concerning this clone: Within the sample, other DNA sequences also encode this same CDR3. V is TRBV15 and J is TRBJ2-7; 13 nucleotides match TRBD2. The CDR3 contains 15 residues. The germline V gene has CDR1 LNHNV and CDR2 YYDKDF (reference sequence). Unmatched junction bases numbered 3, after V lost 3 bases and J lost 4 bases. The CDR3 loop is CATSRGTSGTYEQYF. DNA for the CDR3: TGTGCCACCAGCAGGGGGACTAGCGGGACATACGAGCAGTACTTC.

In regard to this clone: The sample has other DNA sequences that encode this CDR3 too. V is TRBV6-6 and J is TRBJ2-3, with a weak D call TRBD2 (6 bases). The V and J ends lost 5 bases and 2 bases respectively, with 14 bases between them. Germline V gene lookup returns CDR1 MNHNY and CDR2 SVGAGI (reference sequence). The CDR3 runs to 15 residues. The CDR3 DNA sequence: TGTGCCAGCAGTCTCCGGACTACTTCCACAGATACGCAGTATTTT. Translating gives CASSLRTTSTDTQYF.

The CDR3 DNA reads TGCGCCAGCAGCTGGGGCGAGCCCCCCAATCAGCCCCAGCATTTT. Amino acids: CASSWGEPPNQPQHF. The gene calls are TRBV5-1 and TRBJ1-5; D is possibly TRBD1 (5 bases). Germline V gene sequence: CDR1 SGHRS, CDR2 YFSETQ. The V and J ends lost 3 bases and 3 bases respectively, with 13 bases between them. The CDR3 consists of 15 residues.

The J gene is TRBJ2-4, the V gene TRBV4-2, with D tentatively TRBD1 (5 bases). CDR1 and CDR2 from the germline V gene are LGHNA and YNFKEQ. The V and J ends lost 0 bases and 0 bases respectively, with 12 bases between them. This CDR3 region has 17 residues. CDR3 sequence reads: CASSQDRAGLAKNIQYF. DNA for the CDR3: TGTGCCAGCAGCCAAGATAGGGCAGGGTTAGCCAAAAACATTCAGTACTTC.

This clone was seen a single time. The chain uses TRBV6-6 and TRBJ1-2; perhaps TRBD1 as D (5 bases). From germline, CDR1 is MNHNY and CDR2 SVGAGI (reference sequence). The V end lost 6 bases, the J end lost 6 bases, and 17 bases lay between the germline ends. The CDR3 has 14 residues. The CDR3 bases are TGTGCCAGCAGGATGGACGGGGCAGGGCATGGCTACACCTTC. Translation: CASRMDGAGHGYTF.

The chain is built from TRBV4-3 and TRBJ1-2; TRBD1 is a possible D gene (6 bases). V was shortened by 3 bases and J by 7 bases, with 21 bases between the two germline ends. This CDR3 spans 16 amino acids. Per germline, CDR1 LGHNA and CDR2 YSLEER. CDR3 sequence (DNA): TGCGCCAGCAGCCATAGAAACAGGGCATCCGCAGGTGGCTACACCTTC. Its translation: CASSHRNRASAGGYTF.

The rearrangement joins TRBV30 to TRBJ2-7; 9 bases align to TRBD2. This CDR3 is 12 amino acids long. After removal of 7 bases from V and 5 bases from J, the junction contained 6 bases not matched to a gene. Germline V gene lookup returns CDR1 GTSNPN and CDR2 SVGIG (reference sequence). For the CDR3, the DNA is TGTGCCTCCTTAGCGGGAGATCACGAGCAGTACTTC. This codes for CASLAGDHEQYF.

The CDR3 DNA is TGCAGCGTCGGTCGGGCCCAGGCAACTAATGAAAAACTGTTTTTT. It encodes CSVGRAQATNEKLFF. The chain couples TRBV29-1 to TRBJ1-4; no definite D call. The length of the CDR3 is 15 residues. Deletions cut 6 bases from V and 0 bases from J, with 14 bases between. The germline gives CDR1 SQVTM, CDR2 ANQGSEA.

The CDR3 region is CASSYAAGGRHEQYF. CDR3 nucleotides: TGCGCCAGCAGCTATGCAGCGGGAGGCCGCCACGAGCAGTACTTC. The chain couples TRBV5-1 to TRBJ2-7, with 9 bases that match TRBD2. Germline CDR1 SGHRS, CDR2 YFSETQ. The J segment lost 5 bases and the V segment lost 3 bases, leaving 9 bases of the junction unmatched. The CDR3 covers 15 residues.

The gene calls are TRBV4-2 and TRBJ2-1; 8 bases agree with TRBD2. This CDR3 is built from 17 residues. The germline CDR1 and CDR2 sequences are LGHNA and YNFKEQ. The ends lost 0 bases at V and 3 bases at J; junction bases unmatched: 7. The chain's CDR3 is CASSQDPAGGVYNEQFF. The CDR3 nucleotides read TGTGCCAGCAGCCAAGATCCCGCGGGAGGTGTCTACAATGAGCAGTTCTTC.

This chain connects TRBV14 to TRBJ1-4; D is unresolved. The CDR3 runs 13 residues. Germline V gene data show CDR1 as SGHDN and CDR2 as FVKESK. V gave up 2 bases and J gave up 4 bases, with 5 bases separating them. The CDR3 coding sequence is TGTGCCAGCAGCCAATGGATTAATGAAAAACTGTTTTTT. Protein sequence: CASSQWINEKLFF.

V is TRBV7-2 and J is TRBJ2-3; 10 bases agree with TRBD2. From germline, CDR1 is SGHTA and CDR2 FQGNSA. V trimming: 4 bases; J trimming: 3 bases; junction bases outside the gene matches: 4. This CDR3 has 15 amino acids. Here the CDR3 DNA reads TGTGCCAGCAGCTGGGGGACTAGCGAGACAGATACGCAGTATTTT. Translated: CASSWGTSETDTQYF.

This chain connects TRBV6-5 to TRBJ2-2, with D possibly being TRBD1 or TRBD2 (6 bases each). The CDR3 totals 13 residues. Germline lookup yields CDR1 MNHEY and CDR2 SVGAGI. The germline V and J ends were trimmed by 10 bases and 0 bases, with 9 bases remaining between them. The chain's CDR3 is CATGGPNTGELFF. DNA of the CDR3: TGTGCCACCGGGGGCCCGAACACCGGGGAGCTGTTTTTT.

This rearrangement joins TRBV28 to TRBJ1-1, with D possibly matching TRBD1 (6 bases). The V and J ends lost 2 bases and 2 bases respectively, with 18 bases between them. This CDR3 has 17 amino acids. Germline V gene sequence: CDR1 MDHEN, CDR2 SYDVKM. The CDR3 sequence: CASSLGGGRGSNTEAFF. As DNA, the CDR3 is TGTGCCAGCAGTTTAGGGGGAGGCAGGGGAAGTAACACTGAAGCTTTCTTT. Combining the CDR3 with reference TRBV28 and TRBJ1-1 gives the whole variable domain DVKVTQSSRYLVKRTGEKVFLECVQDMDHENMFWYRQDPGLGLRLIYFSYDVKMKEKGDIPEGYSVSREKKERFSLILESASTNQTSMYLCASSLGGGRGSNTEAFFGQGTRLTVV.

The chain carries TRBV5-1 and TRBJ2-5; TRBD1 aligns across 9 bases. CDR3 length: 13 amino acids. Losses at the gene ends were 4 bases for V and 13 bases for J; bases not matched to a gene: 11. Germline V gene data show CDR1 as SGHRS and CDR2 as YFSETQ. The CDR3 is CASSSEQGAIGYF. CDR3 DNA sequence: TGCGCCAGCAGCAGTGAACAGGGGGCGATTGGGTACTTC. Together with reference TRBV5-1 and TRBJ2-5, the CDR3 gives the full variable domain: KAGVTQTPRYLIKTRGQQVTLSCSPISGHRSVSWYQQTPGQGLQFLFEYFSETQRNKGNFPGRFSGRQFSNSRSEMNVSTLELGDSALYLCASSSEQGAIGYFGPGTRLLVL.

The J gene is TRBJ2-1, the V gene TRBV5-1; D is unclear. Per the germline V gene, CDR1 is SGHRS and CDR2 is YFSETQ. V gave up 1 base and J gave up 5 bases, with 7 bases separating them. The CDR3 extends over 13 amino acids. CDR3 protein: CASSLIVNNEQFF. The CDR3 bases are TGCGCCAGCAGCTTGATTGTAAACAATGAGCAGTTCTTC.

V and J are TRBV7-2 and TRBJ2-5; 9 positions agree with TRBD1. V gave up 5 bases and J gave up 3 bases; unmatched junction bases: 7. The germline CDR1 and CDR2 sequences are SGHTA and FQGNSA. This CDR3 region has 15 residues. The CDR3 DNA reads as TGTGCCAGCAGCCGTCGGACAGGGGTGGAAGAGACCCAGTACTTC. It specifies CASSRRTGVEETQYF.

The chain is built from TRBV7-3 and TRBJ2-1; TRBD1 aligns across 8 bases. There are 15 residues in the CDR3. Germline V lookup: CDR1 SGHTA, CDR2 FQGTGA. The trim removed 3 bases at V and 9 bases at J, leaving 10 bases unmatched. The CDR3 loop reads CASSLFRTGISEQFF. DNA for the CDR3: TGTGCCAGCAGCTTGTTTAGGACAGGGATCAGTGAGCAGTTCTTC.